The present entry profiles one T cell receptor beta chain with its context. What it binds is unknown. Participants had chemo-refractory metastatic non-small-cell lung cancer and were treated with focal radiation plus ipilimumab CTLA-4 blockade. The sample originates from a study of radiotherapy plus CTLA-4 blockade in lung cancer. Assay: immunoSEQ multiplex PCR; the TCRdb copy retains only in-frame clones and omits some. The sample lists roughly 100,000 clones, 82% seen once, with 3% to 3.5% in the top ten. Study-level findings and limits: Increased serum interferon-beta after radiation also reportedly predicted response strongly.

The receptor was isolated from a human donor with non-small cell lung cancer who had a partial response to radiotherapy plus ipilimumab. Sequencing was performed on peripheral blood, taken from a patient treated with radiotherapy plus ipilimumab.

The CDR3 region has the DNA TGTGCCAGTAGTAGCCAGACGGTCGGGGACACTGAAGCTTTCTTT. It yields the protein CASSSQTVGDTEAFF. The V call is TRBV19, the J call TRBJ1-1; D is uncertain. Germline V gives CDR1 LNHDA, CDR2 SQIVND (reference sequence). Trimming cost V 4 bases and J 3 bases, with 15 bases left between them. This CDR3 spans 15 amino acids.